One sample yielded the 15 T cell receptor beta chains listed below, sequenced in a study of blood T cell repertoires in COVID-19. Profiling relied on immunoSEQ multiplex PCR, and the TCRdb table lists in-frame clones only, not all of them. Of roughly 100,000 clones listed, about 85% are singletons. The specimen sequenced was peripheral blood. These receptors all come from a middle-aged man in a cohort sampled during active COVID-19.

DNA for the CDR3: TGTGCCAGTAGTACCCGTCCGGGACAGAACAATGAGCAGTTCTTC. It is translated as CASSTRPGQNNEQFF. The chain has TRBV19 and TRBJ2-1; 7 positions agree with TRBD1. J lost 5 bases, V lost 4 bases, and 8 bases had no gene match. CDR1 is LNHDA, CDR2 SQIVND, per germline (reference sequence). The CDR3 extends over 15 amino acids.

The V and J genes are TRBV21-1 and TRBJ2-7; the table's D call, TRBD2, was not checked against the DNA. TRBV21-1 is marked as a pseudogene. CDR3 size: 18 residues. The CDR3 here is CASSKGPPGGLNLYEQYF. In DNA form, the CDR3 reads TGTGCCAGCAGCAAAGGCCCGCCGGGAGGTCTAAACCTGTACGAGCAGTACTTC.

The V gene is TRBV15, the J gene TRBJ2-1; 8 nucleotides agree with TRBD2. Unmatched junction bases numbered 6, after V lost 1 base and J lost 4 bases. The CDR3 runs to 16 residues. Germline CDR1 reads LNHNV; CDR2 reads YYDKDF (reference sequence). CDR3 protein: CATSRAGGREYNEQFF. CDR3 in DNA: TGTGCCACCAGCAGAGCGGGGGGGCGAGAATACAATGAGCAGTTCTTC.

The chain combines TRBV6-5 with TRBJ1-1; no clear D gene. V lost 6 bases to trimming and J lost 4 bases, with 12 bases between them. Germline V gene data show CDR1 as MNHEY and CDR2 as SVGAGI. This CDR3 spans 13 amino acids. The CDR3 loop is CASREEVSTEAFF. The CDR3 bases are TGTGCCAGCAGAGAGGAGGTGTCCACTGAAGCTTTCTTT.

The rearrangement joins TRBV28 to TRBJ1-5; possible D gene TRBD1, 6 bases. Germline V gene data show CDR1 as MDHEN and CDR2 as SYDVKM. V lost 9 bases to trimming and J lost 4 bases, with 10 bases between them. There are 12 residues in the CDR3. CDR3 bases: TGTGCCAGTACAGGGAGTAATCAGCCCCAGCATTTT. This encodes CASTGSNQPQHF.

This rearrangement joins TRBV19 to TRBJ2-2, with 8 bases aligning to TRBD2. The V and J ends lost 1 base and 0 bases, in that order; junction bases with no gene match: 1. Germline V lookup: CDR1 LNHDA, CDR2 SQIVND (reference sequence). There are 16 residues in the CDR3. CDR3 amino acids: CASSIVAGTNTGELFF. The CDR3 DNA is TGTGCCAGTAGTATAGTAGCGGGGACGAACACCGGGGAGCTGTTTTTT.

This clone turned up a few times. This chain joins TRBV5-4 and TRBJ2-7; D gene uncertain. Trimming stripped 4 bases from V and 10 bases from J, with 12 bases between. This CDR3 has 11 residues. Germline values: CDR1 SGHNT, CDR2 YYREEE (reference sequence). Here the CDR3 DNA reads TGTGCCAGCAGCGGCGGAGCCGTTCAGTACTTC. Translated, it gives CASSGGAVQYF.

The rearrangement joins TRBV11-2 to TRBJ2-3; tentative D call: TRBD1 (7 bases). The CDR3 runs to 16 residues. Germline lookup yields CDR1 SGHAT and CDR2 FQNNGV. V was pared by 4 bases and J by 5 bases, with 19 bases between. This chain's CDR3 is CASSSIDREDLDTQYF. The CDR3 nucleotides read TGTGCCAGCAGCTCAATCGACAGGGAGGATTTAGATACGCAGTATTTT.

The chain carries TRBV5-1 and TRBJ2-3; 11 bases map to TRBD2. This CDR3 has 17 amino acids. In germline, CDR1 is SGHRS, CDR2 YFSETQ. Trimming took 2 bases from V and 4 from J; bases not matched to a gene: 9. CDR3 in amino acids: CASSFAKLAGAADTQYF. The CDR3 DNA sequence: TGCGCCAGCAGCTTCGCCAAACTAGCGGGGGCGGCAGATACGCAGTATTTT.

J is TRBJ1-2 and V is TRBV10-3; D is ambiguous. The CDR3 is 12 amino acids. Germline CDR1 ENHRY, CDR2 SYGVKD. Trimming removed 10 bases at V and 6 bases at J, with 15 bases between. The CDR3 loop reads CASTPNGDGYTF. CDR3 nucleotides: TGTGCCAGCACTCCGAACGGGGATGGCTACACCTTC.

The chain links TRBV15 to TRBJ1-5; D perhaps matches TRBD1 (6 bases). This CDR3 spans 17 amino acids. Germline V gene data show CDR1 as LNHNV and CDR2 as YYDKDF (reference sequence). With 0 bases removed from V and 2 bases from J, the gap between germline ends came to 14 bases. CDR3 sequence reads: CATSRDRGGWGNQPQHF. The CDR3 DNA sequence: TGTGCCACCAGCAGAGACCGGGGGGGCTGGGGCAATCAGCCCCAGCATTTT.

The chain is built from TRBV10-3 and TRBJ2-1; 8 positions agree with TRBD2. The germline gives CDR1 ENHRY, CDR2 SYGVKD. The CDR3 consists of 13 residues. With 6 bases clipped from V and 9 bases from J, the junction kept 7 bases outside the gene matches. Here the CDR3 DNA reads TGTGCCATCAGCGGACTAGCCTTTGGTGAGCAGTTCTTC. As protein: CAISGLAFGEQFF.

This chain connects TRBV12-5 to TRBJ1-1, with a tentative D call TRBD1 (6 bases). Per the germline V gene, CDR1 is LGHNT and CDR2 is FRNRAP. Trimming shortened V by 7 bases and J by 1 base, and 13 bases separated the two germline ends. CDR3 length: 14 amino acids. The CDR3 protein is CASAPGTQNTEAFF. In nucleotides, the CDR3 is TGTGCTAGTGCCCCCGGGACACAGAACACTGAAGCTTTCTTT.

The chain carries TRBV5-1 and TRBJ1-6, with D possibly being TRBD1 (5 bases). The CDR3 loop spans 15 amino acids. V was shortened by 4 bases and J by 11 bases, with 19 bases between the two germline ends. Germline CDR1 is SGHRS and CDR2 is YFSETQ. The CDR3 DNA is TGCGCCAGCAGCATGGGACCCGACCGGGGGGCACCCCTCCACTTT. Protein sequence: CASSMGPDRGAPLHF.

This chain links TRBV5-1 with TRBJ2-7; D is possibly TRBD2 (5 bases). The CDR3 consists of 15 residues. CDR1 and CDR2 (germline): SGHRS, YFSETQ. With 0 bases removed from V and 0 bases from J, the gap between germline ends came to 10 bases. The CDR3 DNA reads TGCGCCAGCAGCTTGGTACCCGGGGACTCCTACGAGCAGTACTTC. This gives the protein CASSLVPGDSYEQYF.